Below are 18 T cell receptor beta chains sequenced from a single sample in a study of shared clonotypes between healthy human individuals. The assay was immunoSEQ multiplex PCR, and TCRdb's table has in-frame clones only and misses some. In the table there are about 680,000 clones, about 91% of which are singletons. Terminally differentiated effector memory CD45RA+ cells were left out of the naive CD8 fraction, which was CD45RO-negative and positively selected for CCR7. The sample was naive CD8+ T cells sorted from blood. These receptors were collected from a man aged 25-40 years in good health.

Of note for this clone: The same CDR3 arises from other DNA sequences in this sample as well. CDR3 sequence reads: CASSLGGYSYEQYF. DNA for the CDR3: TGTGCCAGCAGCTTGGGGGGATACTCCTACGAGCAGTACTTC. The chain uses TRBV7-6 and TRBJ2-7; D may be TRBD2 (6 bases). The CDR3 is made up of 14 amino acids. The V end was cut by 3 bases, the J end by 0 bases, with 9 bases between. The V gene's germline CDR1 is SGHVS and CDR2 FNYEAQ.

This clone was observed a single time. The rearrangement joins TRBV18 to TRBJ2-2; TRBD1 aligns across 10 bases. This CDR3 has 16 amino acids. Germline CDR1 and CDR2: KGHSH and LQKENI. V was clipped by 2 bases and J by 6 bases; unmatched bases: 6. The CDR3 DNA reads TGTGCCAGCTCACCAAAGGACAGGGGGTCGGCCGGGGAGCTGTTTTTT. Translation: CASSPKDRGSAGELFF.

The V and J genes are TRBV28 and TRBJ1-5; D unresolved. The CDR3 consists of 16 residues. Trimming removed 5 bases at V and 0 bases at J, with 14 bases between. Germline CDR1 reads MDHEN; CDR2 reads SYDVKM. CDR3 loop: CASSPTPRNSNQPQHF. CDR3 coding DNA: TGTGCCAGCAGTCCCACCCCTCGTAATAGCAATCAGCCCCAGCATTTT.

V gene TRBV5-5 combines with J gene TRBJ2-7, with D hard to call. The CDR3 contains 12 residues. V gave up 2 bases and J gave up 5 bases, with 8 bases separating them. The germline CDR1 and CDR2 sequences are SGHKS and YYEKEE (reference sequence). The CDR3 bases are TGTGCCAGCAGCTTTCGGGTTGACGAGCAGTACTTC. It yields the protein CASSFRVDEQYF. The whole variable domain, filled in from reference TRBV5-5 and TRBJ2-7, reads DAGVTQSPTHLIKTRGQQVTLRCSPISGHKSVSWYQQVLGQGPQFIFQYYEKEERGRGNFPDRFSARQFPNYSSELNVNALLLGDSALYLCASSFRVDEQYFGPGTRLTVT.

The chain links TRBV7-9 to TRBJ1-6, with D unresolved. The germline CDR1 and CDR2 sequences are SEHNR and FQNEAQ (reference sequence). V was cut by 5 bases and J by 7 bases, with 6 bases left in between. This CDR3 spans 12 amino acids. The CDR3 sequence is CASSPDNSPLHF. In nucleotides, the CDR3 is TGTGCCAGCAGCCCCGACAATTCACCCCTCCACTTT.

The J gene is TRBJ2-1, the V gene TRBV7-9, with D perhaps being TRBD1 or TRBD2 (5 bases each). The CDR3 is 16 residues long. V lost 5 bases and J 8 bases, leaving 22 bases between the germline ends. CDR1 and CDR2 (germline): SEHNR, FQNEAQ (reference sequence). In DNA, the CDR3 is TGTGCCAGCAGCGCCCCCGGGACGGAGGTGGGAGATGAGCAGTTCTTC. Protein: CASSAPGTEVGDEQFF.

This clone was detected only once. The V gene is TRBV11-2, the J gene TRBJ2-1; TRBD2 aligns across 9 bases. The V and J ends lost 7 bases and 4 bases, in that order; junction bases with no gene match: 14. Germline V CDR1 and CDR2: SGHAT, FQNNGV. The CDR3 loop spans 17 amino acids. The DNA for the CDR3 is TGTGCCAGCAACCAATACCCCCAGCGGGAGGAATACAATGAGCAGTTCTTC. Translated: CASNQYPQREEYNEQFF.

DNA for the CDR3: TGTGCCAGCAGCCGGACAGGGAGAGAGACCCAGTACTTC. This codes for CASSRTGRETQYF. The chain employs TRBV7-9 and TRBJ2-5; 8 bases line up with TRBD1. This CDR3 comprises 13 residues. CDR1 is SEHNR and CDR2 is FQNEAQ in the germline V gene (reference sequence). Trimming took 5 bases from V and 4 from J; bases not matched to a gene: 3.

The CDR3 is CSVGPDRAGGYTF. In nucleotides, the CDR3 is TGCAGCGTTGGACCGGACAGGGCCGGTGGCTACACCTTC. This chain connects TRBV29-1 to TRBJ1-2; 8 positions match TRBD1. J was trimmed by 7 bases and V by 4 bases; bases with no gene match: 8. There are 13 residues in the CDR3. The germline V gene encodes CDR1 SQVTM and CDR2 ANQGSEA. The full variable domain, rest sourced from reference TRBV29-1 and TRBJ1-2, is SAVISQKPSRDICQRGTSLTIQCQVDSQVTMMFWYRQQPGQSLTLIATANQGSEATYESGFVIDKFPISRPNLTFSTLTVSNMSPEDSSIYLCSVGPDRAGGYTFGSGTRLTVV.

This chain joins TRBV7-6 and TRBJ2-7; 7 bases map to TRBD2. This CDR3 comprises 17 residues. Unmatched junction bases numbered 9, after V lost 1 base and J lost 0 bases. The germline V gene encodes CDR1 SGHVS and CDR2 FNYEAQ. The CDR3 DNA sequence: TGTGCCAGCAGCTTAGAGGCTCGGGGACTACCCTCCTACGAGCAGTACTTC. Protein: CASSLEARGLPSYEQYF.

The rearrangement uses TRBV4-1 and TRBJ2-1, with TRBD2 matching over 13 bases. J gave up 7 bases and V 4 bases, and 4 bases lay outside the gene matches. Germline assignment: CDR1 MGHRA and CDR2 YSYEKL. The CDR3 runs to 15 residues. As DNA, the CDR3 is TGCGCCAGCAGCCCCGGACTAGCGGGAGTGAATGAGCAGTTCTTC. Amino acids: CASSPGLAGVNEQFF.

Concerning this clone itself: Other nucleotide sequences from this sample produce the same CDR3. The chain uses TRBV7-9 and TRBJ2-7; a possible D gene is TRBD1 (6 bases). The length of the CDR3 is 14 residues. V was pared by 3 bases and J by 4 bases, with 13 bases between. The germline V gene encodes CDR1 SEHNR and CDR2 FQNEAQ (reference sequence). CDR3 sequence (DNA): TGTGCCAGCAGCTTGTCCGGGACATCGTACGAGCAGTACTTC. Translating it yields CASSLSGTSYEQYF.

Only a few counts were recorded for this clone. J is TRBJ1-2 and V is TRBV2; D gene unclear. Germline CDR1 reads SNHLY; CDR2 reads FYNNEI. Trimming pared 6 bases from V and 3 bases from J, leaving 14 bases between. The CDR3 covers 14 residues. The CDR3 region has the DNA TGTGCCAGCAGAACCGTGGGGAGCTACTATGGCTACACCTTC. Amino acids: CASRTVGSYYGYTF.

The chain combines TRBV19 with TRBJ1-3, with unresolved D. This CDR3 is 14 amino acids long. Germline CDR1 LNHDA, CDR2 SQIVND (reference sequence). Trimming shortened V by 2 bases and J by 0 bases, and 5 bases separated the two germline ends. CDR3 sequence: CASSITVSGNTIYF. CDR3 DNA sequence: TGTGCCAGTAGTATAACTGTCTCTGGAAACACCATATATTTT.

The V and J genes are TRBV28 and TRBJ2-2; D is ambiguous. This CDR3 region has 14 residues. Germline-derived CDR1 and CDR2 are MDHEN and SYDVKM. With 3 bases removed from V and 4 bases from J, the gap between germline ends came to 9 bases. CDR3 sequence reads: CASSLGGFTGELFF. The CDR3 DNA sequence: TGTGCCAGCAGTTTGGGCGGTTTCACCGGGGAGCTGTTTTTT. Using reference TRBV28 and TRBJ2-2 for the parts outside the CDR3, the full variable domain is DVKVTQSSRYLVKRTGEKVFLECVQDMDHENMFWYRQDPGLGLRLIYFSYDVKMKEKGDIPEGYSVSREKKERFSLILESASTNQTSMYLCASSLGGFTGELFFGEGSRLTVL.

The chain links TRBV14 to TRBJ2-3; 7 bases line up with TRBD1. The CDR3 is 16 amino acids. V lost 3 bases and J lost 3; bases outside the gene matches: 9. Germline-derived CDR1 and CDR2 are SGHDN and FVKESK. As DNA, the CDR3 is TGTGCCAGCAGCCAGTCCGACAGGGTAAAGACAGATACGCAGTATTTT. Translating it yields CASSQSDRVKTDTQYF.

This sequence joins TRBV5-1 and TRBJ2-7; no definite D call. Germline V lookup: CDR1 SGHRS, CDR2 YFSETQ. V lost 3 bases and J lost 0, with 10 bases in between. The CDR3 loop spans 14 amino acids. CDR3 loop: CASSSGRTSYEQYF. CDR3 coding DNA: TGCGCCAGCAGCTCGGGCCGTACCTCCTACGAGCAGTACTTC.

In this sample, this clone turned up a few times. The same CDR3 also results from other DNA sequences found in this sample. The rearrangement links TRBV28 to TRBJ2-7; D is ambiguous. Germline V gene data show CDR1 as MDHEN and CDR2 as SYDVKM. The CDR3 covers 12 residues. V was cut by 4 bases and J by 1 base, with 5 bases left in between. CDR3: CASSSSSYEQYF. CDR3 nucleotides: TGTGCCAGCAGTTCATCTTCCTACGAGCAGTACTTC.